A single T cell receptor beta chain is shown here with its context. The data originate from a study of control samples from healthy donors and cancer patients. The assay was immunoSEQ multiplex PCR, and TCRdb's table has in-frame clones only and misses some. The sample carries some 160,000 clones, 75% to 90% recorded once. Germline V gives CDR1 SGHTA, CDR2 FQGNSA. V was cut by 4 bases and J by 7 bases, with 11 bases left in between. The CDR3 contains 13 residues. Sequenced sample: blood. The chain combines TRBV7-2 with TRBJ1-5; no firm D call. The source is a man younger than 40 in good health. CDR3 sequence: CASSSVRLQPQHF. The CDR3 DNA reads TGTGCCAGCAGCTCGGTCCGGTTACAGCCCCAGCATTTT.